The clone carrying this TCR beta chain was found many times. Its target is unknown. The sample is drawn from a study of T cells in Graves' hyperthyroidism and ophthalmopathy. At the level of the study: Blood was drawn when the patient was first diagnosed and still untreated. Study findings and constraints: A model of 13 V-J features distinguished ophthalmopathy from stable hyperthyroidism.

TCR beta CDR3 region amplification was performed from RNA transcripts. The TCR CDR3 first-round RT-PCR relied on the HTBI primer set. Each CDR3 protein gets one entry after TCRdb re-called the multiplex PCR reads with MiXCR. This sample yields 550,000 to 650,000 distinct CDR3 sequences, of which around 13% are seen a single time; about 15% belongs to the top ten. Graves' hyperthyroidism was deemed stable given no ophthalmopathy progression within 18 months. Patients aged 18 to 65 had newly diagnosed hyperthyroidism that had lasted under 2 months. V was trimmed by 5 bases and J by 0 bases, leaving 5 bases between them. Germline lookup yields CDR1 SGHAT and CDR2 FQNNGV. The CDR3 runs 13 residues.

This rearrangement joins TRBV11-2 to TRBJ1-5; unclear D gene. Sequenced: blood. The TCR sequence derives from a middle-aged woman with Graves' hyperthyroidism. The CDR3: CASSKDSNQPQHF. The CDR3 DNA reads TGTGCCAGCAGCAAGGATAGCAATCAGCCCCAGCATTTT.